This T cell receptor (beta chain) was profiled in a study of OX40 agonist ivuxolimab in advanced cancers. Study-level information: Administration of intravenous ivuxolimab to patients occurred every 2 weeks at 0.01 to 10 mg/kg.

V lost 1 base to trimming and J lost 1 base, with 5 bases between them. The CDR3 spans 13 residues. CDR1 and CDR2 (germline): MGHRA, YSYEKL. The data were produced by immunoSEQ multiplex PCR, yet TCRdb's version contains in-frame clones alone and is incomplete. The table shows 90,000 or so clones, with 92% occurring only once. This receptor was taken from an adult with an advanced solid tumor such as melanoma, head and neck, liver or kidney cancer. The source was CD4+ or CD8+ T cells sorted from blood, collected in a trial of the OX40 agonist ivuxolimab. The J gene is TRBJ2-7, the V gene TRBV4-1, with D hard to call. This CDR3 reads CASSQVESYEQYF. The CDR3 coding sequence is TGCGCCAGCAGCCAAGTTGAGTCCTACGAGCAGTACTTC.